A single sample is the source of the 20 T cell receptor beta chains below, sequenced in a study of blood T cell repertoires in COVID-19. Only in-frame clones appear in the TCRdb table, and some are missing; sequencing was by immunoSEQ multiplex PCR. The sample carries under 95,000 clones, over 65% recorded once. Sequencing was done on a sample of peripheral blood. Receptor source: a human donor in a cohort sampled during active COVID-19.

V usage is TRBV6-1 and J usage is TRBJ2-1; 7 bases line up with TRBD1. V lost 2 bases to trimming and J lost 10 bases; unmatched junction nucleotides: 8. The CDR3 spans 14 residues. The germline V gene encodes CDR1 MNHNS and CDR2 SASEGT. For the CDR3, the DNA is TGTGCCAGCAGTGAACAAGACAGGGTAGGCGAGCAGTTCTTC. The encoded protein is CASSEQDRVGEQFF.

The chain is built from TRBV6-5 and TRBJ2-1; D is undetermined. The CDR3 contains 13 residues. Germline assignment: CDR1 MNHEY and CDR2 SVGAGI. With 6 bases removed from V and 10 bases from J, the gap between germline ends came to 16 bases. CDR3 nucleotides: TGTGCCAGCAGACTTTTTTACTACCTCGAGCAGTTCTTC. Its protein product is CASRLFYYLEQFF.

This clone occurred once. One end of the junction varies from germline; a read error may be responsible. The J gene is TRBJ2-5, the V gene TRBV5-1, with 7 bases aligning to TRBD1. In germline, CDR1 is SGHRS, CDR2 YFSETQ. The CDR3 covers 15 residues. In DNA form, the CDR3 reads TGCGCCAGCAGCTTGGCCAGGACAGGCAGCGAGAGCCAGTACTTC. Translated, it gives CASSLARTGSESQYF.

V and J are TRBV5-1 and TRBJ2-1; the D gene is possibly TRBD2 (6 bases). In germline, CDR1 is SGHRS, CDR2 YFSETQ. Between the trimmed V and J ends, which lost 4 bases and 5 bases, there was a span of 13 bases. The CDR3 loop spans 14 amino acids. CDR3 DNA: TGCGCCAGCAGCAATAGCGGACCTCACAATGAGCAGTTCTTC. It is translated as CASSNSGPHNEQFF.

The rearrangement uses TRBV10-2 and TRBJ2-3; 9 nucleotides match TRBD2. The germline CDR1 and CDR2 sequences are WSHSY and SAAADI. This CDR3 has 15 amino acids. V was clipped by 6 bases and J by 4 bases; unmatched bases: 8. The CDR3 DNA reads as TGCGCCAGCAGCCACCTGGGCGGGAGGGCAGATACGCAGTATTTT. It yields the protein CASSHLGGRADTQYF.

The CDR3, as DNA: TGTGCCAGCAGCTTAGAAATGGGAAGGGGATTGGGAAACACCATATATTTT. Its translation is CASSLEMGRGLGNTIYF. This chain joins TRBV7-9 and TRBJ1-3, with D tentatively TRBD1 (5 bases). Trimming shortened V by 1 base and J by 4 bases, and 17 bases separated the two germline ends. From germline, CDR1 is SEHNR and CDR2 FQNEAQ (reference sequence). CDR3 length equals 17 residues.

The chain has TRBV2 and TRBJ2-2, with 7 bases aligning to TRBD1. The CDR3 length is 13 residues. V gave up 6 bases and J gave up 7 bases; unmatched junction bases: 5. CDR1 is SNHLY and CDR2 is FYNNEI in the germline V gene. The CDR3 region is CASRSTGYGELFF. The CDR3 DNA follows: TGTGCCAGCAGGTCGACAGGGTACGGGGAGCTGTTTTTT.

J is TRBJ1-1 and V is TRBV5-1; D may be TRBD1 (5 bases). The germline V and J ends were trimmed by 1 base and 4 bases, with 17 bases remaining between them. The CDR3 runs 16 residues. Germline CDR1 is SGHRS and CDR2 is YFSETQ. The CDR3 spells CASSLRAGWSSTEAFF. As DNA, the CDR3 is TGCGCCAGCAGCTTGAGGGCAGGGTGGTCGAGCACTGAAGCTTTCTTT.

CDR3 sequence (DNA): TGTGCCAGCAGCCGCGGGGGGGCATACAATGAGCAGTTCTTC. This translates into CASSRGGAYNEQFF. V and J are TRBV7-2 and TRBJ2-1, with TRBD2 identical over 9 bases. Germline CDR1 and CDR2: SGHTA and FQGNSA. With V trimmed by 5 bases and J by 4 bases, 3 bases remained unmatched. The CDR3 is made up of 14 amino acids. The full variable domain, with the rest looked up from reference TRBV7-2 and TRBJ2-1, is GAGVSQSPSNKVTEKGKDVELRCDPISGHTALYWYRQSLGQGLEFLIYFQGNSAPDKSGLPSDRFSAERTGGSVSTLTIQRTQQEDSAVYLCASSRGGAYNEQFFGPGTRLTVL.

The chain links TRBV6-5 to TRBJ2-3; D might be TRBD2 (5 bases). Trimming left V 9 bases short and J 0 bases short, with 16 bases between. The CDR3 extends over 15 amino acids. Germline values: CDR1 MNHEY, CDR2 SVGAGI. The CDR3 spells CASRRMTSSTDTQYF. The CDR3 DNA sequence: TGTGCCAGTCGGAGGATGACCTCCAGCACAGATACGCAGTATTTT.

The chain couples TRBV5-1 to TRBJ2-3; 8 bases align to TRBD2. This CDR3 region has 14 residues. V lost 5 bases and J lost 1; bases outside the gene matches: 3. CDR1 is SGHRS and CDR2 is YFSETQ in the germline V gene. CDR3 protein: CASRSTSGTDTQYF. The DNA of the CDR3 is TGCGCCAGCAGGTCGACTAGCGGCACAGATACGCAGTATTTT.

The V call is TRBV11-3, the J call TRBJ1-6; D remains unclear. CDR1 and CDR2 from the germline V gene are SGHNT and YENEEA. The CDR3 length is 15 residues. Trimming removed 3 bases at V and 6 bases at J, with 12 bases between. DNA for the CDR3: TGTGCCAGCAGCTTGCACCCCGCGGGTAATTCACCCCTCCACTTT. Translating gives CASSLHPAGNSPLHF.

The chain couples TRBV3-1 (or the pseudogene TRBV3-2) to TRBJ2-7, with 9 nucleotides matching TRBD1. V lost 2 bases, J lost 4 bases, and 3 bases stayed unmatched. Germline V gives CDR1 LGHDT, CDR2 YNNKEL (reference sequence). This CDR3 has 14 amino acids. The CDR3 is CASSQWDRVYEQYF. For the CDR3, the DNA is TGTGCCAGCAGCCAATGGGACAGGGTGTACGAGCAGTACTTC.

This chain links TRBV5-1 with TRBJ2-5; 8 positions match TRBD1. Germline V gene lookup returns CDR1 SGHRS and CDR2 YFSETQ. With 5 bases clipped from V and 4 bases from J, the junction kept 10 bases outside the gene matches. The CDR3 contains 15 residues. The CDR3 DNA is TGCGCCAGCAGATCGTTCCCGACAGGGGTAGAGACCCAGTACTTC. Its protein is CASRSFPTGVETQYF. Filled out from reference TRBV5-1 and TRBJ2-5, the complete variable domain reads KAGVTQTPRYLIKTRGQQVTLSCSPISGHRSVSWYQQTPGQGLQFLFEYFSETQRNKGNFPGRFSGRQFSNSRSEMNVSTLELGDSALYLCASRSFPTGVETQYFGPGTRLLVL.

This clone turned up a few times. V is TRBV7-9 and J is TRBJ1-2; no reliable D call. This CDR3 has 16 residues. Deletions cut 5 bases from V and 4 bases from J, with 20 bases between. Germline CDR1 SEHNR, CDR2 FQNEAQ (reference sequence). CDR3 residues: CASSPRAGQHSYGYTF. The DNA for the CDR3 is TGTGCCAGCAGCCCGAGGGCAGGTCAACATAGCTATGGCTACACCTTC.

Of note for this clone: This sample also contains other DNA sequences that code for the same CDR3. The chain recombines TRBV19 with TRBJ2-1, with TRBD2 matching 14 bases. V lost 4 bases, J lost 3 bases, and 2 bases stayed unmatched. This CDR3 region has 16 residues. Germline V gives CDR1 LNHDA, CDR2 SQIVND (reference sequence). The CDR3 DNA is TGTGCCAGTAGTACCGGACTAGCGGGAGGCTACAATGAGCAGTTCTTC. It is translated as CASSTGLAGGYNEQFF.

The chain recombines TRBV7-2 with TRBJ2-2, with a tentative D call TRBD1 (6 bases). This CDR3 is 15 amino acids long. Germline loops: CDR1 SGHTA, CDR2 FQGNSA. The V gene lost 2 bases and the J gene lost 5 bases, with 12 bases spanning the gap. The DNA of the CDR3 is TGTGCCAGCAGCTTAACAGGGTGGGGTACCGGGGAGCTGTTTTTT. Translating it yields CASSLTGWGTGELFF.

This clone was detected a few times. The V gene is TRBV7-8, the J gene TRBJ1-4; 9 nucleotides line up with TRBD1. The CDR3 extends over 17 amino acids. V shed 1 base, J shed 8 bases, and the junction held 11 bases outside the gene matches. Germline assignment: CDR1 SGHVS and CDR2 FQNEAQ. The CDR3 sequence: CASSLVTGQGPLEKLFF. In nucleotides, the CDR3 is TGTGCCAGCAGCTTAGTAACGGGACAGGGCCCTCTCGAAAAACTGTTTTTT.

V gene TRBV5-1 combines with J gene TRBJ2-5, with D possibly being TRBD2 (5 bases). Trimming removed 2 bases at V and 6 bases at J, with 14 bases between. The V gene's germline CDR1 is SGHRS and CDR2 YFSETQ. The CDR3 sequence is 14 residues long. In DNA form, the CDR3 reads TGCGCCAGCAGCTTAGGCCGGGGTCCGAAGACCCAGTACTTC. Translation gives CASSLGRGPKTQYF.

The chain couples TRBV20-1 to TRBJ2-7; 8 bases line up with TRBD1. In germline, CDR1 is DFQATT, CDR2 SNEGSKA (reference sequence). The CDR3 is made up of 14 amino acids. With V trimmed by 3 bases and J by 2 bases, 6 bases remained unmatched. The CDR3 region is CSASQGASTYEQYF. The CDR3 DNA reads TGCAGTGCTAGTCAGGGGGCAAGCACCTACGAGCAGTACTTC.